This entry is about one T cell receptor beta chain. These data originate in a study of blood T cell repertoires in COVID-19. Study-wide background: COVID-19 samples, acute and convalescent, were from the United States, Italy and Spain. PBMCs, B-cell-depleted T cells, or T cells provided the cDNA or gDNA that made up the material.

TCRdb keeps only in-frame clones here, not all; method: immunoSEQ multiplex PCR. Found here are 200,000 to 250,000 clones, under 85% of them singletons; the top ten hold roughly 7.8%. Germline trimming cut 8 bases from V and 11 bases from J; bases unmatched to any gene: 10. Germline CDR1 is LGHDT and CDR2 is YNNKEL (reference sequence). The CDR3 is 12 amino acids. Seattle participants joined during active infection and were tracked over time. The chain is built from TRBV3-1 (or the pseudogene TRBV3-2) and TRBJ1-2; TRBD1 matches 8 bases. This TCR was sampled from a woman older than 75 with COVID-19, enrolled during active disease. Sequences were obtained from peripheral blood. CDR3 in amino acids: CASSSGQGGYTF. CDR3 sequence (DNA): TGTGCCAGCTCCTCCGGACAGGGCGGGTACACCTTC.